The 12 T cell receptor beta chains below were found in one sample sequenced in a study of blood T cells in healthy people across ages (dated by TCRdb to the mid-2010s). Preparation of the library involved 5' RACE. The sequencing machine was an Illumina HiSeq 2500. A second about 6 to 11 cycle PCR used a sample-barcoded 5' primer and a J-beta primer mix. TCRdb's own reprocessing of the public reads used fastp at Q25 and MiXCR and kept productive beta chains. Each CDR3 protein appears once, grouped with its most common genes and DNA. In this sample the table shows 700,000 to 850,000 distinct CDR3 sequences, 35% to 40% of which occur a single time. Roughly 13% of the sample is held by the ten biggest clonotypes. The specimen was blood. These receptors came from a young man in good health.

V gene TRBV5-1 combines with J gene TRBJ1-4, with unresolved D. Germline V gene data show CDR1 as SGHRS and CDR2 as YFSETQ. CDR3 length: 15 amino acids. V shed 4 bases and J shed 7 bases, with 17 bases lying between them. The CDR3 bases are TGCGCCAGCAGCCCGGCCGGGGTACCCAGTGAAAAACTGTTTTTT. Its protein is CASSPAGVPSEKLFF.

This clonotype occurred a few times. The chain couples TRBV12-3 or TRBV12-4 to TRBJ2-7; D not certain. The CDR3 sequence is 17 residues long. Trimming removed 3 bases from V and 0 bases from J, with 18 bases in between. The CDR3 here is CASSFYTPRSGSYEQYF. CDR3 DNA: TGTGCCAGCAGTTTTTACACTCCCCGTTCGGGCTCCTACGAGCAGTACTTC.

The chain links TRBV6-1 to TRBJ2-5; D is undetermined. The CDR3 loop spans 15 amino acids. The germline V gene has CDR1 MNHNS and CDR2 SASEGT. The V gene lost 5 bases and the J gene lost 4 bases, with 17 bases spanning the gap. CDR3 in amino acids: CASSPETWGSETQYF. DNA of the CDR3: TGTGCCAGCAGTCCCGAGACTTGGGGATCAGAGACCCAGTACTTC.

The sample holds a few counts of this clonotype. The chain uses TRBV4-3 and TRBJ2-3, with TRBD2 matching over 7 bases. The CDR3 has 15 amino acids. CDR1 is LGHNA, CDR2 YSLEER, per germline. Trimming took 2 bases from V and 6 from J; bases not matched to a gene: 8. The CDR3 DNA reads TGCGCCAGCAGCCAACTGGACGGGAGGTGGGATACGCAGTATTTT. Amino acid sequence: CASSQLDGRWDTQYF.

J is TRBJ2-2 and V is TRBV6-2 or TRBV6-3; maybe TRBD1 (5 bases). Germline values: CDR1 MNHEY, CDR2 SVGEGT. The V end lost 0 bases, the J end lost 3 bases, and 14 bases lay between the germline ends. CDR3 size: 17 residues. The CDR3 bases are TGTGCCAGCAGTTACTCCGCCCTGGACACCTACACCGGGGAGCTGTTTTTT. This translates into CASSYSALDTYTGELFF.

This clonotype has just one count. V is TRBV4-2 and J is TRBJ2-4, with TRBD2 matching 8 bases. CDR1 is LGHNA, CDR2 YNFKEQ, per germline. This CDR3 region has 16 residues. Trimming cost V 5 bases and J 6 bases; bases outside gene matches: 12. CDR3 in DNA: TGTGCCAGCAGCTCACAGCAGTCCAGCGGGAGAAACATTCAGTACTTC. Translated: CASSSQQSSGRNIQYF.

This clonotype was detected a few times. V is TRBV5-1 and J is TRBJ2-7; 7 nucleotides match TRBD2. The germline V gene has CDR1 SGHRS and CDR2 YFSETQ. This CDR3 comprises 17 residues. V was clipped by 1 base and J by 7 bases; unmatched bases: 17. The DNA of the CDR3 is TGCGCCAGCAGCTTGACCAATTTGGGGGGGTCCTACAATGAGCAGTACTTC. It is translated as CASSLTNLGGSYNEQYF.

The CDR3 DNA reads as TGCAGTGCTAGAGATGAATGGTCCCAGGGGACCCACTACGAGCAGTACTTC. Residues: CSARDEWSQGTHYEQYF. V usage is TRBV20-1 and J usage is TRBJ2-1; tentative D call: TRBD1 (6 bases). The end of the DNA fits TRBJ2-7 better, so the J call may be wrong. Germline CDR1 reads DFQATT; CDR2 reads SNEGSKA (reference sequence). The CDR3 totals 17 residues.

This chain uses TRBV11-2 with TRBJ2-4; 11 positions match TRBD2. The tail of the sequence fits TRBJ2-7 better, so the J call may be wrong. The CDR3 covers 18 residues. In germline, CDR1 is SGHAT, CDR2 FQNNGV. The CDR3 nucleotides are TGTGCCAGCAGCTCGCCCCGTATACTAGCGGGGGCCCCATACGAGCAGTACTTC. This gives the protein CASSSPRILAGAPYEQYF.

V is TRBV4-1 and J is TRBJ2-1, with D perhaps given as TRBD1 or TRBD2 (5 bases each). Trimming left V 5 bases short and J 8 bases short, with 13 bases between. Germline assignment: CDR1 MGHRA and CDR2 YSYEKL. The CDR3 length is 13 residues. The DNA for the CDR3 is TGCGCCAGCAGCGGCATACCGGGACATGAGCAGTTCTTC. Its translation: CASSGIPGHEQFF.

This clonotype was observed at least ten times. This chain links TRBV4-3 with TRBJ2-7, with D possibly being TRBD1 (6 bases). V lost 1 base and J lost 4, with 14 bases in between. The CDR3 contains 15 residues. CDR1 is LGHNA, CDR2 YSLEER, per germline. The CDR3 nucleotides are TGCGCCAGCAGCCAAGTTCGGACAGACCGTTACGAGCAGTACTTC. This sequence encodes CASSQVRTDRYEQYF.

The V gene is TRBV11-2, the J gene TRBJ1-2; a weak D match, TRBD1 (5 bases). The V end was cut by 2 bases, the J end by 8 bases, with 18 bases between. The CDR3 is 15 amino acids. The germline CDR1 and CDR2 sequences are SGHAT and FQNNGV. The CDR3, as DNA: TGTGCCAGCAGCTTAAACCTCGGGACGCATAACGGCTACACCTTC. It codes for CASSLNLGTHNGYTF.